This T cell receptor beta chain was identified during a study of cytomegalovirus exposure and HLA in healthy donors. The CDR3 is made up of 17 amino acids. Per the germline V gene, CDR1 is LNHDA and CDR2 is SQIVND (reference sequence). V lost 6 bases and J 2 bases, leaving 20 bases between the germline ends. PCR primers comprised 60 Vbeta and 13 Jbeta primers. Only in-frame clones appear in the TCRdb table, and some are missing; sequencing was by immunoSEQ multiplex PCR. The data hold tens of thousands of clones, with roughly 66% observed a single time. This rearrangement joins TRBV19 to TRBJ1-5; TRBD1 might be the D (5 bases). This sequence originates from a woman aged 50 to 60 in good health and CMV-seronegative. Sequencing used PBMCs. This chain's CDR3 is CASSALLQGWGNQPQHF. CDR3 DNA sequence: TGTGCCAGTAGCGCCCTTCTTCAGGGATGGGGCAATCAGCCCCAGCATTTT.